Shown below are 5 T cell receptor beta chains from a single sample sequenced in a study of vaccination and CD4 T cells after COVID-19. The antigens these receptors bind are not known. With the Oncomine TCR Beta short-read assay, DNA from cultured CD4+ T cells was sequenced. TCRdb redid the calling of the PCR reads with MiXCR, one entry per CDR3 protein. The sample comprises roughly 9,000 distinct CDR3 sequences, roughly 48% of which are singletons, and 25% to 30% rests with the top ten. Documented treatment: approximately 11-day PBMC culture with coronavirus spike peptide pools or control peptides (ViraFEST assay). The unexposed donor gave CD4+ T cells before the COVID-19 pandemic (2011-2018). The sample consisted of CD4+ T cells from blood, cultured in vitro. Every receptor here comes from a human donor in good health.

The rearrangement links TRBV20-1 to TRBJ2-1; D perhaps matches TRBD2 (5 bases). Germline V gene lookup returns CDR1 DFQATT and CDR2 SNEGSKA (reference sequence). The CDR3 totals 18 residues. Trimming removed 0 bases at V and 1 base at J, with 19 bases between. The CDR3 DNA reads TGCAGTGCTAGAGAGTCGGCGGGCCGGGCTCGTTCCTACAATGAGCAGTTCTTC. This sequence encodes CSARESAGRARSYNEQFF.

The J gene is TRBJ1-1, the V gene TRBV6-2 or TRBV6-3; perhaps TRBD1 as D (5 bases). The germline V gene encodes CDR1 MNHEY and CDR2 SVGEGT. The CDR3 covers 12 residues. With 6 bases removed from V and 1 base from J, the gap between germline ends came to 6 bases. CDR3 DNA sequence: TGTGCCAGCAGAAGGGGGAACACTGAAGCTTTCTTT. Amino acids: CASRRGNTEAFF.

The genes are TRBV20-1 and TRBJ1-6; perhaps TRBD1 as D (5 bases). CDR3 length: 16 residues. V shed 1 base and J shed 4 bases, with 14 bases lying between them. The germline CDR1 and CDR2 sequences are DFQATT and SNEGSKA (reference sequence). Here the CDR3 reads CSARAGGGSYNSPLHF. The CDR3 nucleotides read TGCAGTGCTAGAGCGGGGGGAGGCAGTTATAATTCACCCCTCCACTTT.

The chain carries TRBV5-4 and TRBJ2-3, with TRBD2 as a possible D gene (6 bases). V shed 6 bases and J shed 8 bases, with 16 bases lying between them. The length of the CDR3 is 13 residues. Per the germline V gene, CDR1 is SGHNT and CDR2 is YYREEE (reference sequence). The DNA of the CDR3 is TGTGCCAGCACGACCTTATGGGAGGTTACGCAGTATTTT. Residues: CASTTLWEVTQYF.

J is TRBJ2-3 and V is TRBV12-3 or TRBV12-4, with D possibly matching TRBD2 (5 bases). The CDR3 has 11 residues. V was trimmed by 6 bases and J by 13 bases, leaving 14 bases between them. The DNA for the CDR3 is TGTGCCAGCAGCGTCCGGGGATCTAAGTATTTT. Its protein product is CASSVRGSKYF.